A single sample gave rise to the 7 T cell receptor beta chains below, sequenced in a study of identical twins. Using its own MiXCR run on the 5' RACE reads, TCRdb lists one record per CDR3 protein. The sample shows about 660,000 distinct CDR3 sequences, 8.6% of them seen only once. This same sample was also part of a study on yellow fever vaccine responses in identical twins.

Sequencing was done on a sample of PBMCs. The receptors were gathered from a woman aged 18-29 years in good health.

This clonotype was found many times. The chain combines TRBV9 with TRBJ2-3; 13 positions agree with TRBD2. Germline values: CDR1 SGDLS, CDR2 YYNGEE. Germline trimming cut 0 bases from V and 3 bases from J; bases unmatched to any gene: 7. This CDR3 contains 18 residues. The chain's CDR3 is CASSVGTSGSTGTDTQYF. In nucleotides, the CDR3 is TGTGCCAGCAGCGTAGGGACTAGCGGGAGTACCGGGACAGATACGCAGTATTTT.

This clonotype was seen more than once but under ten times. The V and J genes are TRBV5-5 and TRBJ2-3; no clear D gene. CDR1 and CDR2 (germline): SGHKS, YYEKEE (reference sequence). The CDR3 sequence is 17 residues long. V lost 4 bases, J lost 0 bases, and 18 bases lay in between. Written as DNA, the CDR3 is TGTGCCAGCAGCCGTTCAGTGGGCCGGGCTAGCACAGATACGCAGTATTTT. This sequence encodes CASSRSVGRASTDTQYF.

This clonotype was counted ten times or more. The rearrangement uses TRBV6-5 and TRBJ2-7; no clear D. Trimming cost V 8 bases and J 5 bases, with 16 bases left between them. The CDR3 has 13 residues. Germline assignment: CDR1 MNHEY and CDR2 SVGAGI. The CDR3 DNA is TGTGCCAGCCGTTTTAGTCCTGGGGACGAGCAGTACTTC. Amino acid sequence: CASRFSPGDEQYF.

This clonotype was observed a handful of times. The genes are TRBV9 and TRBJ2-1; TRBD2 might be the D (6 bases). Germline values: CDR1 SGDLS, CDR2 YYNGEE. V lost 0 bases and J lost 6, with 16 bases in between. The CDR3 contains 16 residues. CDR3 sequence reads: CASSVAGTEGGNEQFF. The CDR3 DNA is TGTGCCAGCAGCGTAGCCGGGACGGAGGGAGGCAATGAGCAGTTCTTC.

The chain joins TRBV5-5 to TRBJ2-5; 13 nucleotides align to TRBD2. The J segment lost 2 bases and the V segment lost 4 bases, leaving 11 bases of the junction unmatched. The CDR3 consists of 18 residues. The V gene's germline CDR1 is SGHKS and CDR2 YYEKEE (reference sequence). CDR3 amino acids: CASSAEHAGLAGQETQYF. CDR3 sequence (DNA): TGTGCCAGCAGCGCGGAACATGCGGGACTAGCGGGACAAGAGACCCAGTACTTC.

This clonotype was recorded once. A much bigger clone sits one base away, suggesting this may be a read error. The genes are TRBV12-5 and TRBJ2-1; 11 nucleotides match TRBD2. Per germline, CDR1 LGHNT and CDR2 FRNRAP. The CDR3 length is 17 residues. CDR3 residues: CASGLVREASGRFEHFF. DNA for the CDR3: TGTGCTAGTGGTTTGGTACGTGAGGCTAGCGGGAGGTTTGAGCACTTCTTC.

J is TRBJ2-2 and V is TRBV7-2; the D is unclear. Trimming took off 5 bases at V and 6 bases at J, with 10 bases between the two ends. CDR1 is SGHTA, CDR2 FQGNSA, per germline. The CDR3 is 13 residues long. This CDR3 reads CASSKVMPGELFF. The CDR3 DNA reads as TGTGCCAGCAGCAAAGTTATGCCCGGGGAGCTGTTTTTT.